One sample yielded the 29 T cell receptor beta chains listed below, sequenced in a study of blood T cell repertoires in COVID-19. Profiled with immunoSEQ multiplex PCR; TCRdb holds only in-frame clones, not every one. The repertoire holds over 250,000 clones, around 90% seen once, with less than 2.5% in the top ten. Sequenced input: peripheral blood. Receptors were obtained from a man aged 45 to 65 with acute or convalescent COVID-19.

The rearrangement joins TRBV2 to TRBJ2-5, with TRBD1 matching over 7 bases. V lost 6 bases to trimming and J lost 4 bases; unmatched junction nucleotides: 5. This CDR3 is built from 13 residues. CDR1 is SNHLY, CDR2 FYNNEI, per germline. CDR3 loop: CASRSDRAETQYF. The CDR3 DNA follows: TGTGCCAGCAGATCCGACAGGGCAGAGACCCAGTACTTC.

The chain has TRBV4-2 and TRBJ2-1; no reliable D call. In germline, CDR1 is LGHNA, CDR2 YNFKEQ. Trimming stripped 0 bases from V and 2 bases from J, with 11 bases between. CDR3 size: 16 residues. In nucleotides, the CDR3 is TGTGCCAGCAGCCAAGATCTGCGAGGAACCTACAATGAGCAGTTCTTC. Protein product: CASSQDLRGTYNEQFF.

The chain links TRBV7-3 to TRBJ2-7; 8 bases align to TRBD2. Germline V gene lookup returns CDR1 SGHTA and CDR2 FQGTGA. After removal of 5 bases from V and 4 bases from J, the junction contained 7 bases not matched to a gene. The CDR3 consists of 14 residues. CDR3 protein: CASSPSAGGYEQYF. DNA for the CDR3: TGTGCCAGCAGCCCCTCGGCGGGGGGTTACGAGCAGTACTTC.

V usage is TRBV5-1 and J usage is TRBJ1-2; D may be TRBD1 (6 bases). V lost 4 bases and J lost 3, with 13 bases in between. The CDR3 is made up of 14 amino acids. Looked up from germline, CDR1 is SGHRS and CDR2 is YFSETQ. CDR3 in DNA: TGCGCCAGCAGCCCCATACAGGGACACTATGGCTACACCTTC. It translates to CASSPIQGHYGYTF.

The chain has TRBV6-5 and TRBJ2-1; D call uncertain. Trimming removed 10 bases at V and 7 bases at J, with 11 bases between. Germline V lookup: CDR1 MNHEY, CDR2 SVGAGI. The CDR3 sequence is 11 residues long. DNA of the CDR3: TGTGCCACCACCACAGCTAATGAGCAGTTCTTC. Amino acid sequence: CATTTANEQFF.

The rearrangement uses TRBV28 and TRBJ2-7, with a possible D match to TRBD1 (6 bases). Germline-derived CDR1 and CDR2 are MDHEN and SYDVKM. Trimming took 2 bases from V and 2 from J, leaving 10 bases between them. The CDR3 sequence is 14 residues long. Written as DNA, the CDR3 is TGTGCCAGCAGTTTAATTGGACAGACCTACGAGCAGTACTTC. Protein sequence: CASSLIGQTYEQYF. Full variable domain (missing parts from reference TRBV28 and TRBJ2-7): DVKVTQSSRYLVKRTGEKVFLECVQDMDHENMFWYRQDPGLGLRLIYFSYDVKMKEKGDIPEGYSVSREKKERFSLILESASTNQTSMYLCASSLIGQTYEQYFGPGTRLTVT.

The gene calls are TRBV6-5 and TRBJ1-2; D is perhaps TRBD1 (6 bases). The CDR3 covers 12 residues. Trimming removed 10 bases at V and 9 bases at J, with 18 bases between. CDR1 and CDR2 (germline): MNHEY, SVGAGI. DNA for the CDR3: TGTGCCACCCCACAGGGCTCCTTAAGCTACACCTTC. Protein product: CATPQGSLSYTF.

The J gene is TRBJ1-2, the V gene TRBV2, with D possibly TRBD1 on 6 matching bases. The CDR3 loop spans 11 amino acids. Trimming removed 6 bases at V and 8 bases at J, with 10 bases between. The germline V gene has CDR1 SNHLY and CDR2 FYNNEI. Here the CDR3 reads CASSGTYGYTF. CDR3 DNA: TGTGCCAGCAGCGGGACATACGGCTACACCTTC.

V is TRBV2 and J is TRBJ1-1, with 7 positions matching TRBD1. The ends lost 8 bases at V and 2 bases at J; junction bases unmatched: 5. This CDR3 has 13 amino acids. From germline, CDR1 is SNHLY and CDR2 FYNNEI. The CDR3 DNA sequence: TGTGCCAGCGACAGGGAACTTAACACTGAAGCTTTCTTT. Amino acid sequence: CASDRELNTEAFF.

V and J are TRBV27 and TRBJ2-1; TRBD2 aligns across 12 bases. V lost 5 bases and J lost 2; bases outside the gene matches: 10. The CDR3 sequence is 18 residues long. Germline CDR1 is MNHEY and CDR2 is SMNVEV (reference sequence). The CDR3 DNA is TGTGCCAGCAGTCCCCTTGGGGCTAGCGGGGGGGCCTACAATGAGCAGTTCTTC. Protein: CASSPLGASGGAYNEQFF.

V gene TRBV15 combines with J gene TRBJ1-4; TRBD1 aligns across 7 bases. The CDR3 consists of 15 residues. The germline CDR1 and CDR2 sequences are LNHNV and YYDKDF (reference sequence). The V and J ends lost 2 bases and 8 bases, in that order; junction bases with no gene match: 8. DNA for the CDR3: TGTGCCACCAGCAGACTCCGACAGGGACCAGAAAAACTGTTTTTT. Translating gives CATSRLRQGPEKLFF.

This chain joins TRBV6-5 and TRBJ1-2; D is uncertain. V gave up 6 bases and J gave up 4 bases, with 15 bases separating them. The CDR3 covers 14 residues. Germline CDR1 is MNHEY and CDR2 is SVGAGI. As DNA, the CDR3 is TGTGCCAGCAGACGACCCGGGGAGAGCTATGGCTACACCTTC. Protein product: CASRRPGESYGYTF.

V gene TRBV11-3 combines with J gene TRBJ2-1; D is perhaps TRBD2 (6 bases). V lost 3 bases, J lost 9 bases, and 15 bases lay in between. This CDR3 is 14 amino acids long. Per germline, CDR1 SGHNT and CDR2 YENEEA. The CDR3 is CASSFSLTSTEQFF. The CDR3 coding sequence is TGTGCCAGCAGCTTCAGCCTAACTAGCACTGAGCAGTTCTTC.

The chain couples TRBV12-5 to TRBJ1-5, with D perhaps TRBD1 (6 bases). Trimming removed 3 bases at V and 5 bases at J, with 14 bases between. The length of the CDR3 is 15 residues. Looked up from germline, CDR1 is LGHNT and CDR2 is FRNRAP. CDR3: CASGFSRGGDQPQHF. The CDR3 region has the DNA TGTGCTAGTGGTTTCAGCAGGGGAGGGGATCAGCCCCAGCATTTT.

This clone was recorded only once. This chain uses TRBV10-1 with TRBJ2-1; a weak D match, TRBD2 (7 bases). V shed 0 bases and J shed 4 bases, with 16 bases lying between them. CDR1 WNHNN and CDR2 SYGVQD come from the germline V gene (reference sequence). There are 17 residues in the CDR3. The CDR3 region has the DNA TGCGCCAGCAGTGAGTCGGGCGGGGGCACTCTTTACAATGAGCAGTTCTTC. Translated: CASSESGGGTLYNEQFF.

The V call is TRBV7-3, the J call TRBJ2-3, with 7 bases that match TRBD1. This CDR3 is 13 amino acids long. V lost 5 bases, J lost 4 bases, and 3 bases stayed unmatched. Germline V CDR1 and CDR2: SGHTA, FQGTGA. The CDR3: CASSPGTADTQYF. The CDR3 nucleotides are TGTGCCAGCAGCCCCGGGACAGCAGATACGCAGTATTTT.

The chain combines TRBV5-1 with TRBJ2-7; TRBD2 matches 7 bases. CDR1 and CDR2 (germline): SGHRS, YFSETQ. CDR3 length: 12 amino acids. With 5 bases clipped from V and 6 bases from J, the junction kept 5 bases outside the gene matches. CDR3 sequence reads: CASSDPGGEQYF. The CDR3 coding sequence is TGCGCCAGCAGTGATCCGGGGGGCGAGCAGTACTTC.

The chain joins TRBV5-4 to TRBJ2-1; the match to TRBD2 covers 9 bases. J was trimmed by 0 bases and V by 4 bases; bases with no gene match: 8. Per germline, CDR1 SGHNT and CDR2 YYREEE (reference sequence). CDR3 size: 17 residues. The CDR3 region is CASSQIAGASSYNEQFF. CDR3 DNA sequence: TGTGCCAGCAGCCAAATAGCGGGGGCTAGCTCCTACAATGAGCAGTTCTTC.

The chain links TRBV6-1 to TRBJ1-1, with 8 bases aligning to TRBD1. The CDR3 totals 14 residues. Per germline, CDR1 MNHNS and CDR2 SASEGT. The junction had 3 bases not matched to a gene; V was cut back by 2 bases and J by 4 bases. In DNA, the CDR3 is TGTGCCAGCAGTGAAACACAGGGGGGCACTGAAGCTTTCTTT. Its translation: CASSETQGGTEAFF.

Only one count was recorded for this clone. This rearrangement joins TRBV24-1 to TRBJ2-1; possible D gene TRBD1, 5 bases. Germline CDR1 is KGHDR and CDR2 is SFDVKD. Trimming took 3 bases from V and 10 from J, leaving 15 bases between them. The CDR3 length is 14 residues. CDR3 amino acids: CATSDRAMGREQFF. CDR3 bases: TGTGCCACCAGTGATAGGGCCATGGGGCGGGAGCAGTTCTTC.

The chain couples TRBV20-1 to TRBJ2-3, with TRBD2 identical over 8 bases. V lost 3 bases, J lost 4 bases, and 6 bases stayed unmatched. The CDR3 is 14 amino acids. The germline CDR1 and CDR2 sequences are DFQATT and SNEGSKA (reference sequence). The CDR3 nucleotides read TGCAGTGCTAGTGACGGGAGGGCGGCAGATACGCAGTATTTT. The encoded protein is CSASDGRAADTQYF.

This chain joins TRBV11-3 and TRBJ2-3; 9 nucleotides line up with TRBD1. CDR1 is SGHNT and CDR2 is YENEEA in the germline V gene. The CDR3 loop spans 17 amino acids. After removal of 0 bases from V and 2 bases from J, the junction contained 6 bases not matched to a gene. CDR3 nucleotide sequence: TGTGCCAGCAGCTTAGATTCCGGACAGGGGACCACAGATACGCAGTATTTT. Translation gives CASSLDSGQGTTDTQYF.

The chain recombines TRBV5-1 with TRBJ2-3; TRBD2 matches 13 bases. Germline V gene data show CDR1 as SGHRS and CDR2 as YFSETQ. With 7 bases clipped from V and 5 bases from J, the junction kept 19 bases outside the gene matches. There are 19 residues in the CDR3. CDR3 residues: CASVLGLSGTSGAGDTQYF. In DNA form, the CDR3 reads TGCGCCAGCGTCCTTGGATTATCCGGGACTAGCGGGGCAGGAGATACGCAGTATTTT.

The V call is TRBV19, the J call TRBJ1-2, with TRBD1 identical over 9 bases. V gave up 5 bases and J gave up 8 bases; unmatched junction bases: 18. The CDR3 runs 17 residues. Germline CDR1 is LNHDA and CDR2 is SQIVND (reference sequence). The chain's CDR3 is CASSSPRTGAIRWGYTF. Written as DNA, the CDR3 is TGTGCCAGTAGTTCCCCCCGGACAGGGGCCATCCGTTGGGGCTACACCTTC. Full variable domain (missing parts from reference TRBV19 and TRBJ1-2): DGGITQSPKYLFRKEGQNVTLSCEQNLNHDAMYWYRQDPGQGLRLIYYSQIVNDFQKGDIAEGYSVSREKKESFPLTVTSAQKNPTAFYLCASSSPRTGAIRWGYTFGSGTRLTVV.

In the case of this clone: Other DNA sequences of this sample code for an identical CDR3. V gene TRBV18 combines with J gene TRBJ1-2, with D tentatively TRBD1 (5 bases). The V and J ends lost 3 bases and 2 bases respectively, with 7 bases between them. The CDR3 length is 13 residues. Germline V gene sequence: CDR1 KGHSH, CDR2 LQKENI. CDR3 protein: CASSPDSNYGYTF. The CDR3 nucleotides read TGTGCCAGCTCACCCGACAGCAACTATGGCTACACCTTC.

The V call is TRBV27, the J call TRBJ1-1; TRBD1 is a possible D gene (6 bases). CDR3 length: 13 amino acids. Germline V CDR1 and CDR2: MNHEY, SMNVEV (reference sequence). V lost 7 bases and J 6 bases, leaving 15 bases between the germline ends. CDR3 sequence reads: CASKAGVASEAFF. CDR3 nucleotide sequence: TGTGCCAGCAAAGCAGGGGTGGCATCTGAAGCTTTCTTT.

V and J are TRBV7-8 and TRBJ1-6, with 10 bases matching TRBD1. Trimming took 5 bases from V and 3 from J; bases not matched to a gene: 4. The CDR3 extends over 16 amino acids. In germline, CDR1 is SGHVS, CDR2 FQNEAQ. The CDR3 DNA reads TGTGCCAGCAGCCAGGGACAGGGGTACTATAATTCACCCCTCCACTTT. Translated: CASSQGQGYYNSPLHF.

This clone came up a few times. This chain links TRBV5-1 with TRBJ2-7; 7 bases match TRBD1. With V trimmed by 5 bases and J by 0 bases, 8 bases remained unmatched. This CDR3 comprises 15 residues. The germline gives CDR1 SGHRS, CDR2 YFSETQ. The CDR3 nucleotides read TGCGCCAGCAGTTCCGGACAGGCCTACTCCTACGAGCAGTACTTC. It translates to CASSSGQAYSYEQYF.

The chain joins TRBV5-4 to TRBJ1-1, with unresolved D. The V end lost 1 base, the J end lost 0 bases, and 10 bases lay between the germline ends. In germline, CDR1 is SGHNT, CDR2 YYREEE (reference sequence). The CDR3 has 15 amino acids. CDR3: CASSLQIRMNTEAFF. CDR3 DNA: TGTGCCAGCAGCTTGCAGATACGAATGAACACTGAAGCTTTCTTT.